This T cell receptor beta chain was observed in a study of shared clonotypes between healthy human individuals (dated by TCRdb to 2020 to 2021). For context, the study as a whole: The cohort included three men and a couple of women between 18 and 49 years of age. Per donor, three plates each were used for CD4 naive and CD4 memory, two for CD8 naive, and one for CD8 memory. Blood TCR repertoires of five healthy adults were deeply sequenced to estimate repertoire size and the extent of clonotype sharing between individuals. To increase sequencing depth and limit assay-specific biases, TCR repertoire library preparation and sequencing were carried out by different laboratories using diverse techniques. Per donor, leukapheresis produced somewhere between about 0.9 and 10 billion PBMCs. Findings and caveats that apply to the study as a whole: Compared with non-shared clonotypes, the clonotypes found in all four sorted-subset donors had higher generation probabilities. Rarefaction of sorted-subset datasets indicated incomplete sequencing despite the large sequencing depth. Roughly 5% of naive CD4, approximately 3.7% of naive CD8, 2.3% of memory CD4, and 0.35% to 0.5% of memory CD8 clonotypes were shared across several donors. Naive subsets generally had larger estimated clonotype richness than memory subsets did. The genetic and exposure-history diversity represented was limited by the small number of donors. Sampling was limited to blood, and TCR repertoires in tissue likely differ from TCR repertoires in blood. Pairwise subsampling led to the expectation that sequencing depth would affect the degree of clonotype sharing among donors.

The CDR3 measures 12 amino acids from cysteine to phenylalanine. The DNA shown is the 36-base CDR3, in frame from base 1. The germline V gene gives CDR1 as MDHEN and CDR2 as SYDVKM. V was cut back by 3 bases and J by 5 bases, leaving a gap of 7 bases between them. With respect to this clone: The antigen it recognizes is unknown. No qualities accompany the bases; no much larger clone lies one base away. Different DNA sequences within this sample yield the same CDR3.

Using the deep immunoSEQ assay, TCR CDR3 regions were amplified from genomic DNA by multiplex PCR. Extracted genomic DNA from each cell subset was distributed evenly across all wells of several immunoSEQ 96-well plates, and each plate was treated as a replicate. For sorted subsets, each replicate PCR was loaded with around 200 ng genomic DNA, equivalent to about 30,000 T cell genomes. Purified libraries were measured with a Qubit 3.0 fluorometer, size-checked on a Bioanalyzer 2100, and measured again with the KAPA Library Quantification kit. Every immunoSEQ 96-well plate was sequenced on a dedicated single-read 150-cycle Illumina NextSeq 550 flow cell. In the authors' own workflow: Because the immunoSEQ output included only junctional sequences and no quality scores, the filtering could not be the same as the filtering used for full-length reads. Sequences were annotated with PyIR, a Python wrapper for IgBLAST v1.9, and V/J genes and CDR3 were assigned using IMGT germline references. Reads with weak V/J assignments (E-value above 1e-6), missing CDR3, stop codons, out-of-frame junctions, or ambiguous translated residues were removed. V3J clonotypes were defined by identical inferred V gene, J gene, and CDR3 amino acid sequence. Percentage overlap between repertoires was calculated by dividing the number of shared unique clonotypes by the size of the smaller repertoire. Three approaches were used to assess repertoire richness: RTK rarefaction, the Chao1 estimator, and Recon v2.1 estimates of unobserved clonotypes. Generation probabilities for all TCRbeta clonotypes obtained by the gDNA method from several donors were computed using OLGA. TCRdb re-hosts the immuneACCESS table, in-frame sequences only. Its copies lack some clones; in the studies checked, an unresolved V gene accounts for under half of them, and the cause for the rest is not known. The D gene and trimming were derived from the DNA, and the V and J assignments and clone size from that table. For this sample there are approximately 530,000 clones; about 95% appear just once. Together, the top ten hold approximately 0.06% of the sample.

The donors were healthy, HIV-negative adults with no recently reported acute infections or vaccinations. Every donor was a Caucasian adult living in Nashville, Tennessee, USA. Magnetic negative selection was used to enrich CD4+ T cells, after which naive cells were positively selected on CD45RA and the negative fraction became the memory subset. After blood collection by leukapheresis, PBMCs were isolated using Ficoll-Histopaque density gradient centrifugation and then cryopreserved in the vapor phase of liquid nitrogen. Analytical flow cytometry was used to check the purity and quantity of every magnetically sorted T cell population. Genomic DNA was isolated from every sorted fraction and measured by UV absorbance on a Nanodrop 2000c.

The sequence is built from TRBV28 and TRBJ1-2, with TRBD1 tentatively as D gene (5 bases match). The sequence came from a woman in her twenties or thirties in good health. Sequenced material: naive CD4+ T cells sorted from blood. Taken with the paper, the label for cell subset or site translates to: CD45RA+ positively selected. CDR3 region: CASSLGQYGYTF. The bases read TGTGCCAGCAGTTTGGGGCAGTATGGCTACACCTTC.